The 13 T cell receptor beta chains given below trace back to one sample, sequenced in a study of blood T cell repertoires in COVID-19. Libraries were prepared by immunoSEQ multiplex PCR; TCRdb keeps only in-frame clonotypes and omits some of them. The sample shows about 200,000 clones, 70% to 90% of them seen only once. Material for sequencing was PBMCs or T cells enriched from blood (not recorded which). These receptors were taken from a woman aged 18 to 35 who had recovered from COVID-19.

The V and J genes are TRBV11-1 and TRBJ1-2; D gene uncertain. The V gene lost 4 bases and the J gene lost 2 bases, with 8 bases spanning the gap. The CDR3 consists of 13 residues. Germline V CDR1 and CDR2: SGHAT, FQDESV (reference sequence). CDR3 nucleotides: TGTGCCAGCAGCTCAGACGGGAACTATGGCTACACCTTC. This translates into CASSSDGNYGYTF. The whole variable domain, filled in from reference TRBV11-1 and TRBJ1-2, reads EAEVAQSPRYKITEKSQAVAFWCDPISGHATLYWYRQILGQGPELLVQFQDESVVDDSQLPKDRFSAERLKGVDSTLKIQPAELGDSAMYLCASSSDGNYGYTFGSGTRLTVV.

This chain connects TRBV3-1 (or the pseudogene TRBV3-2) to TRBJ1-1; 8 bases align to TRBD1. The CDR3 has 13 amino acids. V shed 6 bases and J 6 bases; nucleotides not matched to a gene: 6. Germline V gives CDR1 LGHDT, CDR2 YNNKEL (reference sequence). The CDR3 protein is CASRAQGEAEAFF. The DNA for the CDR3 is TGTGCCAGCAGGGCACAGGGGGAGGCTGAAGCTTTCTTT.

The V call is TRBV9, the J call TRBJ2-7; 8 nucleotides line up with TRBD2. Germline V CDR1 and CDR2: SGDLS, YYNGEE. This CDR3 region has 14 residues. V shed 3 bases, J shed 2 bases, and the junction held 4 bases outside the gene matches. CDR3 loop: CASSAGLEPYEQYF. CDR3 DNA sequence: TGTGCCAGCAGCGCGGGACTAGAGCCCTACGAGCAGTACTTC.

CDR3 residues: CASSLQGNEQFF. In nucleotides, the CDR3 is TGTGCCAGCAGCCTCCAGGGCAATGAGCAGTTCTTC. The genes are TRBV7-9 and TRBJ2-1; possibly TRBD1 for D (5 bases). V was pared by 5 bases and J by 6 bases, with 8 bases between. CDR3 length: 12 residues. In germline, CDR1 is SEHNR, CDR2 FQNEAQ (reference sequence).

The DNA of the CDR3 is TGTGCCAGCAGCCAACTCGGGACAGTCTATGGCTACACCTTC. Translation: CASSQLGTVYGYTF. The V and J genes are TRBV3-1 (or the pseudogene TRBV3-2) and TRBJ1-2; the match to TRBD1 covers 7 bases. This CDR3 comprises 14 residues. Per germline, CDR1 LGHDT and CDR2 YNNKEL (reference sequence). J gave up 4 bases and V 2 bases, and 4 bases lay outside the gene matches.

The chain couples TRBV4-2 to TRBJ1-3, with D possibly matching TRBD1 (6 bases). Germline V CDR1 and CDR2: LGHNA, YNFKEQ. Trimming pared 11 bases from V and 3 bases from J, leaving 26 bases between. The CDR3 has 17 residues. The CDR3 DNA follows: TGTGCCGGGAACGGGGATACGGACAGACTAAGTGGAAACACCATATATTTT. This gives the protein CAGNGDTDRLSGNTIYF.

V gene TRBV5-6 combines with J gene TRBJ1-5; TRBD1 matches 7 bases. The junction had 9 bases not matched to a gene; V was cut back by 6 bases and J by 6 bases. The CDR3 has 14 amino acids. CDR1 and CDR2 (germline): SGHDT, YYEEEE. In DNA form, the CDR3 reads TGTGCCAGCAATATTAACAGGGGAGCTCAGCCCCAGCATTTT. Translation gives CASNINRGAQPQHF.

The chain joins TRBV28 to TRBJ1-4; D remains unclear. V was shortened by 6 bases and J by 7 bases, with 6 bases between the two germline ends. Germline V gene sequence: CDR1 MDHEN, CDR2 SYDVKM. The CDR3 sequence is 11 residues long. CDR3 nucleotides: TGTGCCAGCAGCGCGGCTGAAAAACTGTTTTTT. As protein: CASSAAEKLFF.

The rearrangement joins TRBV21-1 to TRBJ1-5. TRBV21-1 is labeled a pseudogene. The CDR3 extends over 16 amino acids. CDR3 sequence: CASPYLDSDSNQPQHF. CDR3 nucleotides: TGTGCCAGCCCTTACCTTGATAGCGATAGCAATCAGCCCCAGCATTTT.

The table lists this clone with a count of one. The chain combines TRBV12-3 or TRBV12-4 with TRBJ2-3; D unclear. The V end lost 2 bases, the J end lost 3 bases, and 3 bases lay between the germline ends. This CDR3 has 12 amino acids. CDR3 in amino acids: CASSLYTDTQYF. Here the CDR3 DNA reads TGTGCCAGCAGTTTATATACAGATACGCAGTATTTT.

The rearrangement links TRBV7-2 to TRBJ1-1; D gene uncertain. There are 13 residues in the CDR3. Germline assignment: CDR1 SGHTA and CDR2 FQGNSA. Trimming shortened V by 6 bases and J by 7 bases, and 15 bases separated the two germline ends. CDR3: CASSQIQSGEAFF. As DNA, the CDR3 is TGTGCCAGCAGTCAAATCCAATCGGGTGAAGCTTTCTTT.

This chain connects TRBV9 to TRBJ1-1; D remains unclear. The V end was cut by 0 bases, the J end by 4 bases, with 7 bases between. The CDR3 has 13 amino acids. The germline V gene has CDR1 SGDLS and CDR2 YYNGEE. As DNA, the CDR3 is TGTGCCAGCAGCGTAGCAGGAATCACTGAAGCTTTCTTT. This sequence encodes CASSVAGITEAFF.

The chain uses TRBV28 and TRBJ1-2; no definite D call. Trimming pared 6 bases from V and 8 bases from J, leaving 19 bases between. From germline, CDR1 is MDHEN and CDR2 SYDVKM. The CDR3 has 14 amino acids. CDR3 nucleotide sequence: TGTGCCAGCAGCATAGCGTCCTCGCGGTCAGGCTACACCTTC. Translated: CASSIASSRSGYTF.